One T cell receptor (beta chain) is described in this entry. This clone was counted only a few times. Its antigen remains unidentified. No base quality information exists; no much larger clone differs at one position. This entry belongs to a study of shared clonotypes between healthy human individuals (TCRdb year 2020). Looking at the study overall: Two women and a few men aged 18 to 49 years were included in the cohort. The study deeply sequenced blood TCR repertoires of about five healthy adults to estimate repertoire size and the extent of clonotype sharing between individuals. Libraries were prepared and TCR repertoires were sequenced by different laboratories using diverse techniques, in order to increase sequencing depth and limit assay-specific biases. Each donor's leukapheresis produced roughly between roughly 0.94 and 9.5 billion PBMCs.

Using the deep immunoSEQ assay, TCR CDR3 regions were amplified from genomic DNA by multiplex PCR. Extracted genomic DNA from each cell subset was distributed evenly across all wells of several immunoSEQ 96-well plates, and each plate was treated as a replicate. For unsorted PBMC, roughly 330 ng of genomic DNA, equivalent to around 30,000 T cell genomes, went into each replicate PCR. Genomic DNA from unsorted PBMC was sequenced over ten immunoSEQ deep assay plates. The purified libraries were quantified using a Qubit 3.0 fluorometer, sized with a Bioanalyzer 2100, and then quantified again using the KAPA Library Quantification kit. Every immunoSEQ 96-well plate was sequenced on a separate single-read 150-cycle Illumina NextSeq 550 flow cell. In the original analysis: The immunoSEQ output contained only junctional sequences without quality scores, so filtering could not match that applied to full-length reads. Sequences were annotated with PyIR, a Python wrapper for IgBLAST v1.9, using IMGT germline references to assign V/J genes and CDR3. Reads were removed for weak V/J assignments (E-value above 1e-6), missing CDR3, stop codons, out-of-frame junctions, or ambiguous translated residues. A V3J clonotype was defined by an identical inferred V gene, J gene, and CDR3 amino acid sequence. Percentage overlap between repertoires was computed as shared unique clonotypes divided by the size of the smaller repertoire. RTK rarefaction, the Chao1 estimator, and Recon v2.1 estimates of unobserved clonotypes were used to assess repertoire richness. In TCRdb, the immuneACCESS table is reduced to in-frame sequences with V and J assigned. These tables do not hold every clone; where another copy was compared, an unresolved V gene accounts for under half, and the others remain unexplained. The DNA was the basis for D and trimming; V, J and clone size are from that table. Counted in this sample were under 600,000 clones; roughly four fifths of them appeared once. The ten top clones hold 12% of the sample.

The donors were healthy, HIV-negative adults who had no recently reported acute infections or vaccinations. All donors were Caucasian adults living in Nashville, Tennessee, USA. For unsorted samples, about 90 million PBMCs were counted, and genomic DNA was extracted using the QIAamp DNA Blood Mini kit. Blood was collected by leukapheresis, and PBMCs were isolated by Ficoll-Histopaque density gradient centrifugation and then cryopreserved in liquid nitrogen vapor phase. For this chain, trimming is 1 base at the V end and 3 bases at the J end, and the number of junction bases without a gene match is 9. The CDR3 runs 15 residues from the cysteine to the phenylalanine. The only DNA kept is the CDR3, 45 bases in frame from the first base. Taken from the germline V gene (reference sequence), the CDR1 and CDR2 loops are GTSNPN and SVGIG. General conclusions and limits of the study: Pairwise subsampling led to the expectation that sequencing depth would affect the degree of clonotype sharing among donors. Sampling was restricted to blood, and TCR repertoires in tissues likely differ from the TCR repertoires found in blood. The small number of donors limited the genetic and exposure-history diversity represented.

The origin of this receptor is a woman aged 40 to 50 in good health. Some clones in this sample may be carry-over from other donors' samples. The chain is assembled from TRBV30 and TRBJ2-7, with 7 bases aligning to TRBD2. Sequencing was carried out using PBMCs. In nucleotides, the sequence is TGTGCCTGGAGTGGGTTCGGCGGGAGTAACTACGAGCAGTACTTC. Its translation reads: CAWSGFGGSNYEQYF.